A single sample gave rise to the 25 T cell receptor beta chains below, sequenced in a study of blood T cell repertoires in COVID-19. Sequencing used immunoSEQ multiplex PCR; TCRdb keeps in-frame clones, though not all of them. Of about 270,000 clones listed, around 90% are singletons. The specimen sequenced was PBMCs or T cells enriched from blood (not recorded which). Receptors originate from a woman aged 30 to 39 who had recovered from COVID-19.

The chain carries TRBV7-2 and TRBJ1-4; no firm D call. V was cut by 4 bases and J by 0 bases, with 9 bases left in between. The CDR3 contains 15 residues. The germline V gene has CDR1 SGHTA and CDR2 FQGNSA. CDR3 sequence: CASSSQLSTNEKLFF. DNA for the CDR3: TGTGCCAGCAGCTCCCAACTATCAACTAATGAAAAACTGTTTTTT.

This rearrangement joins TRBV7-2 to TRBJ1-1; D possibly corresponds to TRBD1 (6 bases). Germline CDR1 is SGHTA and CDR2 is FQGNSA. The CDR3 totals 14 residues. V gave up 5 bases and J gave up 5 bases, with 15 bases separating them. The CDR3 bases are TGTGCCAGCAGCCCCCGCGGAAGGGGGACTGAAGCTTTCTTT. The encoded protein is CASSPRGRGTEAFF. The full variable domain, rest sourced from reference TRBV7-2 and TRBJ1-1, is GAGVSQSPSNKVTEKGKDVELRCDPISGHTALYWYRQSLGQGLEFLIYFQGNSAPDKSGLPSDRFSAERTGGSVSTLTIQRTQQEDSAVYLCASSPRGRGTEAFFGQGTRLTVV.

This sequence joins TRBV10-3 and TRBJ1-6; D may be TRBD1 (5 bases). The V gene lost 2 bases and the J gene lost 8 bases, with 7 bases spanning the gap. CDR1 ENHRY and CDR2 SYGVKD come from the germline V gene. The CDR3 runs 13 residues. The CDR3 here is CAISETGDSPLHF. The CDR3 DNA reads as TGTGCCATCAGTGAGACGGGGGATTCACCCCTCCACTTT.

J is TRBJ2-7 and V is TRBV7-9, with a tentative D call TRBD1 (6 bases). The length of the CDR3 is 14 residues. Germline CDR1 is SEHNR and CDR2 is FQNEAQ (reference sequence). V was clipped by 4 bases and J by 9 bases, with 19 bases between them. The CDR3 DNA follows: TGTGCCAGCAGCTCTACGACGGACAGAATTGGGCAGTACTTC. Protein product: CASSSTTDRIGQYF.

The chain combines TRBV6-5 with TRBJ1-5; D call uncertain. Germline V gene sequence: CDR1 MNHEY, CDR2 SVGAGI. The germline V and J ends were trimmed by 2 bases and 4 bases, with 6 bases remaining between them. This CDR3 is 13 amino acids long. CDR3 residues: CASSYDWNQPQHF. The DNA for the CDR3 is TGTGCCAGCAGTTACGACTGGAATCAGCCCCAGCATTTT.

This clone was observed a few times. This CDR3 is CASRQLGGNEQFF. CDR3 bases: TGTGCCAGCAGACAACTAGGGGGCAATGAGCAGTTCTTC. This chain links TRBV12-3 or TRBV12-4 with TRBJ2-1; D possibly corresponds to TRBD1 (6 bases). The V and J ends lost 6 bases and 6 bases respectively, with 12 bases between them. CDR3 size: 13 residues.

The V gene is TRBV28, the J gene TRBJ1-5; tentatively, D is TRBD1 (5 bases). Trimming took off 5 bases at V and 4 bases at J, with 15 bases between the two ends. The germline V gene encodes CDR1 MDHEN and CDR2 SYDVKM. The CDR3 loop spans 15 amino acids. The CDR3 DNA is TGTGCCAGCAGTCCAGGAGGGGTCGGGAATCAGCCCCAGCATTTT. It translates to CASSPGGVGNQPQHF.

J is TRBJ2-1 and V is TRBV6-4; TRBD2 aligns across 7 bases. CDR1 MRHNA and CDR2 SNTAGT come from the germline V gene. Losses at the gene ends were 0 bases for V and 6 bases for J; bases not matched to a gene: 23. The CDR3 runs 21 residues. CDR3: CASSDSSPIHLGGSPLNEQFF. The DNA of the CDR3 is TGTGCCAGCAGTGACTCAAGCCCTATCCACCTAGGCGGGAGTCCCCTCAATGAGCAGTTCTTC.

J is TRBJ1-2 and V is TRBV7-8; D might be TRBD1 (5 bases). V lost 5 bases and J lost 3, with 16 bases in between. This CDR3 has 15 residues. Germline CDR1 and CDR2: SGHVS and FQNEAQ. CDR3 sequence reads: CASSPVGAQHYGYTF. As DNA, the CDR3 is TGTGCCAGCAGCCCCGTTGGGGCACAGCACTATGGCTACACCTTC.

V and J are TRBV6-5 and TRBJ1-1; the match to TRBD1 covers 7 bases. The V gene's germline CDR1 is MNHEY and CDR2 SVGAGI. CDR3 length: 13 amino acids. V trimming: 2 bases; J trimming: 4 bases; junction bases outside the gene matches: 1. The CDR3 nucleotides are TGTGCCAGCAGTTACGGGACAGCCACTGAAGCTTTCTTT. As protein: CASSYGTATEAFF.

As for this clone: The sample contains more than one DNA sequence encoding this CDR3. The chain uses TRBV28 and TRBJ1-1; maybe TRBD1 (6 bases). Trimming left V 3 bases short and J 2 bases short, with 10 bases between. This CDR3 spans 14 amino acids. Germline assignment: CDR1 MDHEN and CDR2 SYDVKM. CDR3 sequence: CASSLPGQNTEAFF. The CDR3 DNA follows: TGTGCCAGCAGTTTGCCGGGACAAAACACTGAAGCTTTCTTT.

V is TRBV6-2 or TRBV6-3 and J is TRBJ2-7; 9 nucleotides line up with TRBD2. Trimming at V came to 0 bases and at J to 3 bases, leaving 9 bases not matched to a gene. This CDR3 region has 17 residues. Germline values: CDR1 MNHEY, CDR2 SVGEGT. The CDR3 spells CASSYSKTSGWDYEQYF. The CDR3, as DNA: TGTGCCAGCAGTTACTCCAAAACTAGCGGGTGGGACTACGAGCAGTACTTC.

The CDR3, as DNA: TGCGCCAGCAGCTTGGGAGGGATGAACACTGAAGCTTTCTTT. As protein: CASSLGGMNTEAFF. The V gene is TRBV5-1, the J gene TRBJ1-1, with D hard to call. Between the trimmed V and J ends, which lost 0 bases and 0 bases, there was a span of 6 bases. In germline, CDR1 is SGHRS, CDR2 YFSETQ. CDR3 length equals 14 residues.

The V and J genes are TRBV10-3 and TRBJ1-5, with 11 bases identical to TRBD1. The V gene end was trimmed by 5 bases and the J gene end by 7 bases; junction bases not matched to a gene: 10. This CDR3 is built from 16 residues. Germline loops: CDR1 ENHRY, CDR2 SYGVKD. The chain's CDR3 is CAISSGTGGTEQPQHF. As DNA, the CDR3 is TGTGCCATCAGTTCCGGGACAGGGGGAACGGAGCAGCCCCAGCATTTT.

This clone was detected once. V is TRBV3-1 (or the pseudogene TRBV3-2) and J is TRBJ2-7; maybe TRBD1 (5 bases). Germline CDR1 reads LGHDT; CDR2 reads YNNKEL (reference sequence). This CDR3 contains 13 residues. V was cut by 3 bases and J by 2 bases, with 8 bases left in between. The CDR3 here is CASSHGAAYEQYF. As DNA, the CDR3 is TGTGCCAGCAGCCATGGGGCGGCCTACGAGCAGTACTTC.

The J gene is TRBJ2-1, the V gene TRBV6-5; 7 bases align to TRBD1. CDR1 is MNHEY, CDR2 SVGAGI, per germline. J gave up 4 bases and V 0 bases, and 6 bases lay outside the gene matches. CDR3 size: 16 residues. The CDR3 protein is CASSYSYSRGYNEQFF. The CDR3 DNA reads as TGTGCCAGCAGTTACTCGTACTCCAGGGGGTACAATGAGCAGTTCTTC.

The CDR3 protein is CASSETASPPDTQYF. CDR3 nucleotide sequence: TGTGCCAGCAGTGAAACTGCTAGCCCCCCGGATACGCAGTATTTT. The V call is TRBV6-1, the J call TRBJ2-3, with D perhaps TRBD2 (5 bases). The length of the CDR3 is 15 residues. Per germline, CDR1 MNHNS and CDR2 SASEGT. With 2 bases removed from V and 6 bases from J, the gap between germline ends came to 15 bases.

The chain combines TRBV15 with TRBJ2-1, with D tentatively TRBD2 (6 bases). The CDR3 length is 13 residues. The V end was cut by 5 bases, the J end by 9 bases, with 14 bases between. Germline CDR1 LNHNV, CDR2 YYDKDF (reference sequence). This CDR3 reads CATSGRLVGEQFF. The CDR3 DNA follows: TGTGCCACCAGCGGCCGACTAGTTGGTGAGCAGTTCTTC.

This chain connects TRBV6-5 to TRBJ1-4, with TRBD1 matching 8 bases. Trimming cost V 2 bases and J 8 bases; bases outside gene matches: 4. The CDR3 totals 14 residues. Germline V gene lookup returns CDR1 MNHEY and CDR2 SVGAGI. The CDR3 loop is CASSYRAGGEKLFF. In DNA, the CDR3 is TGTGCCAGCAGTTACAGGGCAGGGGGCGAAAAACTGTTTTTT.

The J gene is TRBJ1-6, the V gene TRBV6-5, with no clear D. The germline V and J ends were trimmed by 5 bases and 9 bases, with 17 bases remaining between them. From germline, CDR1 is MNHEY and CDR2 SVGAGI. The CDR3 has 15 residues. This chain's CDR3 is CASSPRNLPGSPLHF. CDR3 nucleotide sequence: TGTGCCAGCAGTCCGCGGAATCTTCCTGGTTCACCCCTCCACTTT.

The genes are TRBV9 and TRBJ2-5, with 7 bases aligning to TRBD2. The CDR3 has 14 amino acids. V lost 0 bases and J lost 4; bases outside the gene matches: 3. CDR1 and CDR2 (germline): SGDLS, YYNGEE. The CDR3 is CASSVGLAVETQYF. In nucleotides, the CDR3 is TGTGCCAGCAGCGTAGGACTAGCCGTAGAGACCCAGTACTTC.

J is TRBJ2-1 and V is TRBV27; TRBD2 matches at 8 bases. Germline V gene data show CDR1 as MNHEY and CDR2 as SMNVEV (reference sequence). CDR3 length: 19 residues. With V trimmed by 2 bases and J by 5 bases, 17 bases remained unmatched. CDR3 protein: CASSLKPVSGGPRNNEQFF. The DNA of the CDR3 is TGTGCCAGCAGTTTAAAACCCGTGAGCGGGGGCCCCCGGAACAATGAGCAGTTCTTC.

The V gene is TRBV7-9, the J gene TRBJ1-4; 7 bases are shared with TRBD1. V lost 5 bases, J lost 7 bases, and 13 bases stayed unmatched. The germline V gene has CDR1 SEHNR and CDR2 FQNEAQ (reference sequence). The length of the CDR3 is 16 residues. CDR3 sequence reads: CASSRTGLGGLEKLFF. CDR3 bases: TGTGCCAGCAGCCGGACGGGGTTAGGGGGCCTTGAAAAACTGTTTTTT.

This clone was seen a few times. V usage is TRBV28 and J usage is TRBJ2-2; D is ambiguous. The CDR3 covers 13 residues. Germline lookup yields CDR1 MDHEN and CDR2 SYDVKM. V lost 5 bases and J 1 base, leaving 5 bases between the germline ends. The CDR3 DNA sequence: TGTGCCAGCAGTCCAGGGAACACCGGGGAGCTGTTTTTT. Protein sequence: CASSPGNTGELFF.

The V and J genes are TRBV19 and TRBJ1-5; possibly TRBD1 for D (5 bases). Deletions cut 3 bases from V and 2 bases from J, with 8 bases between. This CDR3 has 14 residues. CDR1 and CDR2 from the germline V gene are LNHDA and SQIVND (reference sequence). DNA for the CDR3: TGTGCCAGTAGTATCCCACAGGGCAATCAGCCCCAGCATTTT. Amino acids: CASSIPQGNQPQHF.